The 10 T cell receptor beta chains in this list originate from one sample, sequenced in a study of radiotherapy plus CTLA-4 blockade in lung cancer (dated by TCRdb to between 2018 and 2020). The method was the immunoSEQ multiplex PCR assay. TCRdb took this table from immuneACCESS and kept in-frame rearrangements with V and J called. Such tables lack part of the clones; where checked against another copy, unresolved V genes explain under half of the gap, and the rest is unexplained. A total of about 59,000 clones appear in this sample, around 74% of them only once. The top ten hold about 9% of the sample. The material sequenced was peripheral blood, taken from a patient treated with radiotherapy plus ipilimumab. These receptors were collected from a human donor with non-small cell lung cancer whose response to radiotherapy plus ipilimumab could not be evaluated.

The CDR3 loop reads CASKLGQGPNEQFF. In DNA, the CDR3 is TGCGCCAGCAAATTGGGACAGGGGCCCAATGAGCAGTTCTTC. V and J are TRBV5-1 and TRBJ2-1, with 10 bases matching TRBD1. The CDR3 runs 14 residues. V was pared by 6 bases and J by 6 bases, with 6 bases of the junction left unmatched. In germline, CDR1 is SGHRS, CDR2 YFSETQ.

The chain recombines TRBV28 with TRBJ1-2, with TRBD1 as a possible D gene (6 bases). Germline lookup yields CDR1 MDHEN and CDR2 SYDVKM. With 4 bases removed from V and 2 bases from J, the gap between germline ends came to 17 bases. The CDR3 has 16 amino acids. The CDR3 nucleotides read TGTGCCAGCAGTTCGATCTACAGGGTCAGGAACTATGGCTACACCTTC. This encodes CASSSIYRVRNYGYTF.

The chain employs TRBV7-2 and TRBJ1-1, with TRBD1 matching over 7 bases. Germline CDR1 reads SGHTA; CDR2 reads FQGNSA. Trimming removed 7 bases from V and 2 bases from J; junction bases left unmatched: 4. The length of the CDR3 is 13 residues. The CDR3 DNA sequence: TGTGCCAGCAACCGGGACAGAAACACTGAAGCTTTCTTT. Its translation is CASNRDRNTEAFF.

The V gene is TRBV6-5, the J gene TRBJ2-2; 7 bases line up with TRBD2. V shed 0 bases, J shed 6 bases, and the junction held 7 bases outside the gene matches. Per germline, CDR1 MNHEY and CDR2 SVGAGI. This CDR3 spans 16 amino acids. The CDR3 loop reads CASSYSGLVVAGELFF. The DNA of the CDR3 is TGTGCCAGCAGTTACTCAGGACTAGTAGTCGCCGGGGAGCTGTTTTTT.

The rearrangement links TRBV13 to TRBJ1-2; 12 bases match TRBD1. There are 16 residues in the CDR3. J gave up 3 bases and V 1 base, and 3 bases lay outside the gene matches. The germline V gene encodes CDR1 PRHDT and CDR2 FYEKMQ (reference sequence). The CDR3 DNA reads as TGTGCCAGCAGCTTAGTCGGGACAGGGGGCGACTATGGCTACACCTTC. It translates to CASSLVGTGGDYGYTF.

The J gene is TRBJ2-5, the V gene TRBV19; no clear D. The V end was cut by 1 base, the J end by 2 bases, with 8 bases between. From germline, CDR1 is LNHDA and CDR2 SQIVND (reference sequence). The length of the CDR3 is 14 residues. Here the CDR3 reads CASSIVGRQETQYF. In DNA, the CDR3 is TGTGCCAGTAGTATAGTGGGCAGGCAAGAGACCCAGTACTTC.

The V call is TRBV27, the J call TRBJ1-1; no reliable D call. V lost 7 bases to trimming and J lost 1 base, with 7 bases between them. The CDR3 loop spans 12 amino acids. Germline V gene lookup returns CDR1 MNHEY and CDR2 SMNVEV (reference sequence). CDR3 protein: CASNGGNTEAFF. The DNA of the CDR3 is TGTGCCAGCAACGGAGGGAACACTGAAGCTTTCTTT.

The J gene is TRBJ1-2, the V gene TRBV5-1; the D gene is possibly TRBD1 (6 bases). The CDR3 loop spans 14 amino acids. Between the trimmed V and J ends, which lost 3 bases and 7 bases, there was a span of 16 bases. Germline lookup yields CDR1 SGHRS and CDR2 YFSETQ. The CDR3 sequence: CASSYTREGVGYTF. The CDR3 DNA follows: TGCGCCAGCAGCTACACACGGGAGGGGGTTGGCTACACCTTC. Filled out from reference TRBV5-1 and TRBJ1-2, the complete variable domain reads KAGVTQTPRYLIKTRGQQVTLSCSPISGHRSVSWYQQTPGQGLQFLFEYFSETQRNKGNFPGRFSGRQFSNSRSEMNVSTLELGDSALYLCASSYTREGVGYTFGSGTRLTVV.

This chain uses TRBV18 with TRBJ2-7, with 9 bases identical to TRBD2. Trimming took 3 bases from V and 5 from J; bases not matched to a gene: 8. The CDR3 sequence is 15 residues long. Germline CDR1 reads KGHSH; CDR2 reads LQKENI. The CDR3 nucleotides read TGTGCCAGCTCACCGGGGACTAGCCTACCAAACGAGCAGTACTTC. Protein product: CASSPGTSLPNEQYF.

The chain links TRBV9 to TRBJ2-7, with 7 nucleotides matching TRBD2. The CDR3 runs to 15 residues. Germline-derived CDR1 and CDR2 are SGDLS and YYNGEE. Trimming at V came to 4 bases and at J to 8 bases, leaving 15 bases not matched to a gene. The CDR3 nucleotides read TGTGCCAGCAGCCCCCCGGGGAGGGTAGGTCGCAAGCAGTACTTC. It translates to CASSPPGRVGRKQYF.